Listed here are 8 T cell receptor beta chains from one sample, sequenced in a study of CD8 T cells in ankylosing spondylitis. For these TCRs, the target antigens are not known. Study results and caveats: Blood from ankylosing spondylitis patients appeared to carry a characteristic eight-variant TCR beta motif.

Each CDR3 protein gets one entry after TCRdb re-called the 5' RACE reads with MiXCR. This sample has under 550,000 distinct CDR3 sequences, with 26% found just once. Material for sequencing was blood, either unsorted or a sorted T cell fraction (not recorded which). These receptors came from a male donor with ankylosing spondylitis.

The chain carries TRBV5-1 and TRBJ2-4; tentatively, D is TRBD2 (5 bases). Germline CDR1 and CDR2: SGHRS and YFSETQ. The CDR3 runs 14 residues. With 3 bases removed from V and 0 bases from J, the gap between germline ends came to 7 bases. The CDR3, as DNA: TGCGCCAGCAGCTCGGACTTAGCCAAAAACATTCAGTACTTC. It encodes CASSSDLAKNIQYF. Using reference TRBV5-1 and TRBJ2-4 for the parts outside the CDR3, the full variable domain is KAGVTQTPRYLIKTRGQQVTLSCSPISGHRSVSWYQQTPGQGLQFLFEYFSETQRNKGNFPGRFSGRQFSNSRSEMNVSTLELGDSALYLCASSSDLAKNIQYFGAGTRLSVL.

The sample holds many counts of this clonotype. V gene TRBV29-1 combines with J gene TRBJ2-3; 7 bases agree with TRBD1. CDR1 SQVTM and CDR2 ANQGSEA come from the germline V gene. The V segment lost 3 bases and the J segment 3 bases; nucleotides outside the gene matches: 3. The length of the CDR3 is 13 residues. CDR3 amino acids: CSVDRGSTDTQYF. In DNA form, the CDR3 reads TGCAGCGTTGACAGGGGGAGTACAGATACGCAGTATTTT.

This sequence joins TRBV20-1 and TRBJ2-3, with TRBD2 matching 9 bases. The germline CDR1 and CDR2 sequences are DFQATT and SNEGSKA (reference sequence). V trimming: 5 bases; J trimming: 4 bases; junction bases outside the gene matches: 7. The CDR3 runs to 14 residues. The chain's CDR3 is CSAFLAGWADTQYF. The CDR3 DNA sequence: TGCAGTGCTTTCCTAGCGGGGTGGGCAGATACGCAGTATTTT.

This clonotype was seen a handful of times. The CDR3 is CATSDFKTGGADEQFF. Here the CDR3 DNA reads TGTGCCACCAGTGACTTTAAGACAGGGGGCGCGGATGAGCAGTTCTTC. The chain employs TRBV24-1 and TRBJ2-1, with TRBD1 matching 10 bases. Germline CDR1 KGHDR, CDR2 SFDVKD. V trimming: 4 bases; J trimming: 8 bases; junction bases outside the gene matches: 10. The CDR3 spans 16 residues.

The chain has TRBV10-3 and TRBJ2-1; no reliable D call. The CDR3 extends over 12 amino acids. Germline CDR1 and CDR2: ENHRY and SYGVKD. V was pared by 2 bases and J by 8 bases, with 7 bases between. CDR3 nucleotide sequence: TGTGCCATCAGTGAGCAGGCCGATGAGCAGTTCTTC. Amino acid sequence: CAISEQADEQFF.

The chain carries TRBV15 and TRBJ2-1; the D gene is possibly TRBD1 (6 bases). Germline loops: CDR1 LNHNV, CDR2 YYDKDF (reference sequence). The CDR3 length is 15 residues. The ends were cut back, 0 bases at V and 8 bases at J, with 14 bases in the middle. CDR3 residues: CATSREGLGGYEQFF. Written as DNA, the CDR3 is TGTGCCACCAGCAGAGAGGGGCTAGGGGGATATGAGCAGTTCTTC.

The V call is TRBV10-3, the J call TRBJ2-3, with D unresolved. V lost 6 bases, J lost 4 bases, and 17 bases lay in between. The CDR3 runs 15 residues. Looked up from germline, CDR1 is ENHRY and CDR2 is SYGVKD. The CDR3 loop is CAIRYGDFEADTQYF. The CDR3 DNA reads as TGTGCCATCAGATATGGGGATTTCGAAGCAGATACGCAGTATTTT.

This clonotype showed up just a few times. The chain employs TRBV3-1 and TRBJ2-5; either TRBD1 or TRBD2 may supply D (5 bases each). Germline-derived CDR1 and CDR2 are LGHDT and YNNKEL (reference sequence). This CDR3 comprises 15 residues. V was clipped by 1 base and J by 4 bases, with 13 bases between them. This CDR3 is CASSQGQKGPETQYF. The CDR3 nucleotides read TGTGCCAGCAGCCAAGGACAGAAGGGACCAGAGACCCAGTACTTC.